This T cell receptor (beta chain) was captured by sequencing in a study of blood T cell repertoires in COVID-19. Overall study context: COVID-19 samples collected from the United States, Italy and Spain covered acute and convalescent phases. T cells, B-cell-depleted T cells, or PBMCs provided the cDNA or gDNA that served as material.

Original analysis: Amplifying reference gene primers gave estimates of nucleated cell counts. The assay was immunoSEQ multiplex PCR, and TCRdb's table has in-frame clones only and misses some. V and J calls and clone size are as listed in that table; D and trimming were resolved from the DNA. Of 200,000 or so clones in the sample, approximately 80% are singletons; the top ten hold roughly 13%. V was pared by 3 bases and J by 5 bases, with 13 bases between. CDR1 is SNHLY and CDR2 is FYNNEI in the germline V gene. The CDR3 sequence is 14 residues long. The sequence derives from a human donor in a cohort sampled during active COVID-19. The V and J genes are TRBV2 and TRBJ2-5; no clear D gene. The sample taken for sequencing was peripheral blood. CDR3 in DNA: TGTGCCAGCAGTGAGCCGGCAGGTGGGGAGACCCAGTACTTC. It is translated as CASSEPAGGETQYF. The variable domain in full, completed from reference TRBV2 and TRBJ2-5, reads EPEVTQTPSHQVTQMGQEVILRCVPISNHLYFYWYRQILGQKVEFLVSFYNNEISEKSEIFDDQFSVERPDGSNFTLKIRSTKLEDSAMYFCASSEPAGGETQYFGPGTRLLVL.